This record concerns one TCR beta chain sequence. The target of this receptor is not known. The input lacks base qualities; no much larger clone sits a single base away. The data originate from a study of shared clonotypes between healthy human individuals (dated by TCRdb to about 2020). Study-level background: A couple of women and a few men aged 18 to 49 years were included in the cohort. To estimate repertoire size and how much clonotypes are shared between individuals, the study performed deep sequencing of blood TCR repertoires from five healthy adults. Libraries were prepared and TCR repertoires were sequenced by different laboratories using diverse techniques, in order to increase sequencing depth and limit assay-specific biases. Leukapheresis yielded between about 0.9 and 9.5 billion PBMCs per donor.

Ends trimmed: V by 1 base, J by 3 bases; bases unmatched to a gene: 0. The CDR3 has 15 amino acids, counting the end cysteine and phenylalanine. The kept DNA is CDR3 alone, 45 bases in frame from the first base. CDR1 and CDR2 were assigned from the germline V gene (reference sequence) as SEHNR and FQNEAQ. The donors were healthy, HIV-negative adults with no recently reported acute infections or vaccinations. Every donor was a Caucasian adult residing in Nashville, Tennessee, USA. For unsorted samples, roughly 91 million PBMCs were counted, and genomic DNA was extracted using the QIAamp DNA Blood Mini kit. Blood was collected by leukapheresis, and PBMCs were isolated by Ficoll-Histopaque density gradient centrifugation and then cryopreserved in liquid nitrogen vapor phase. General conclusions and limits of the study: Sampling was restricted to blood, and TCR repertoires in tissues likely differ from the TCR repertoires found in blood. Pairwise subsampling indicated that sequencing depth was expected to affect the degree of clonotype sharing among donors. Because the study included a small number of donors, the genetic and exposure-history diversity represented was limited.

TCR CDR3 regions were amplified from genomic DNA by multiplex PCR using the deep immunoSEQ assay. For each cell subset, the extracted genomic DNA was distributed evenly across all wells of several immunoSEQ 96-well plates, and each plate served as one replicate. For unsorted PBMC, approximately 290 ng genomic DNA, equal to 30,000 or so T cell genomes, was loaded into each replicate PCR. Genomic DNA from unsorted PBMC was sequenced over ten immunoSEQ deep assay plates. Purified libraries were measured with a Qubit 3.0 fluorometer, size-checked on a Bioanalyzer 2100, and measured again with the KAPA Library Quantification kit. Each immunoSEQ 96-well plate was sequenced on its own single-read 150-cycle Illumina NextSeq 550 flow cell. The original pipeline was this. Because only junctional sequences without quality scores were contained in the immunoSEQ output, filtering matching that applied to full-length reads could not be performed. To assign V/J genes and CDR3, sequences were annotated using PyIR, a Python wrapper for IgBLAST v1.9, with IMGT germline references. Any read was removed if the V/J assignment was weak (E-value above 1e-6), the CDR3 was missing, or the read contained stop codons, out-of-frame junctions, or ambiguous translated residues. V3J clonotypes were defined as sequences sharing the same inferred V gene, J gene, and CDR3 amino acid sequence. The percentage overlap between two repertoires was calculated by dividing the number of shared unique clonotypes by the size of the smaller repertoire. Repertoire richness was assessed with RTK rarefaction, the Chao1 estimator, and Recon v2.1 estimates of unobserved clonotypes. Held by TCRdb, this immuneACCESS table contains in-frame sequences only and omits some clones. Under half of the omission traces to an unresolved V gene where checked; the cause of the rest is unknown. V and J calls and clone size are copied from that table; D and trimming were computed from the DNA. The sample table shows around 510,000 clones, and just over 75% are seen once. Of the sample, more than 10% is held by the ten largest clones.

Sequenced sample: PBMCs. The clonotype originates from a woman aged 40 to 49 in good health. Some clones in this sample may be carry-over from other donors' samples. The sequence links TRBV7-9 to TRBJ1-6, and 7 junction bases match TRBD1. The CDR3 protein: CASSLGQGYNSPLHF. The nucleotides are TGTGCCAGCAGCTTAGGACAGGGCTATAATTCACCCCTCCACTTT.